This paragraph covers one T cell receptor (beta chain) sequence. These data belong to a study of cytomegalovirus exposure and HLA in healthy donors. CDR3 length equals 13 residues. The V and J ends lost 7 bases and 7 bases, in that order; junction bases with no gene match: 7. CDR1 is MDHEN, CDR2 SYDVKM, per germline. TCRdb's copy holds only in-frame clones and misses some; the assay was immunoSEQ multiplex PCR. Among 100,000 to 150,000 clones listed, 85% to 90% were seen once. The sequenced sample was PBMCs. This chain connects TRBV28 to TRBJ1-5; 7 bases align to TRBD1. The source of this sequence is a woman aged 18-29 years in good health and CMV-seronegative. CDR3 loop: CASTSRGLQPQHF. The CDR3 nucleotides read TGTGCCAGCACCTCCAGGGGGTTACAGCCCCAGCATTTT.